The text below deals with one TCR beta chain. What it binds is unknown. The entry originates in a study of cytomegalovirus exposure and HLA in healthy donors. Study-level points and caveats: TCR sequences were mostly rare, though some public TCRs occurred in many donors. Previous analysis showed most TCR beta V segments were productive about 90% or about 30% of the time. Confirmation in vitro established that a few CMV-associated chains were specific for CMV antigens.

The PCR used 60 Vbeta and 13 Jbeta primers. Repertoires were generated with immunoSEQ multiplex PCR, while TCRdb's copy carries only in-frame clones and drops some. The table has roughly 62,000 clones, approximately 75% seen once. The V and J ends lost 2 bases and 4 bases, in that order; junction bases with no gene match: 7. The CDR3 has 16 amino acids. Germline lookup yields CDR1 MNHEY and CDR2 SVGAGI. This TCR derives from a woman aged 25 to 39 in good health and CMV-seronegative. Sample: PBMCs. V gene TRBV6-5 combines with J gene TRBJ2-2; 7 bases are shared with TRBD1. The CDR3 nucleotides read TGTGCCAGCAGTTACCGGACAGGATCGGTCACCGGGGAGCTGTTTTTT. Its protein is CASSYRTGSVTGELFF.